The 2 T cell receptor beta chains below come from one sample, sequenced in a study of CD8 T cells in ankylosing spondylitis. Each CDR3 protein is one row after TCRdb ran MiXCR on the 5' RACE reads. The sample has 20,000 to 30,000 distinct CDR3 sequences, under 3% seen once. Sample: blood, either unsorted or a sorted T cell fraction (not recorded which). These receptors came from a female donor with ankylosing spondylitis or in good health (not recorded which).

This clonotype was counted at least ten times. The chain recombines TRBV9 with TRBJ2-3; D call uncertain. V shed 3 bases and J shed 5 bases, with 7 bases lying between them. This CDR3 is 12 amino acids long. In germline, CDR1 is SGDLS, CDR2 YYNGEE. The CDR3 protein is CASSEPRDTQYF. CDR3 nucleotide sequence: TGTGCCAGCAGCGAACCCAGAGATACGCAGTATTTT.

In its sample, this clonotype was seen many times. The chain employs TRBV9 and TRBJ2-7, with D unresolved. V lost 1 base to trimming and J lost 2 bases, with 10 bases between them. CDR1 and CDR2 (germline): SGDLS, YYNGEE. CDR3 size: 14 residues. The CDR3 coding sequence is TGTGCCAGCAGCGTACTGGGCGCAACCTACGAGCAGTACTTC. Translation gives CASSVLGATYEQYF.